Included here is one T cell receptor (beta chain) sequence, with context. The target of this receptor is not known. Qualities for individual bases were not recorded, and no much larger clone is one base off. According to the germline V gene, CDR1 reads MDHEN and CDR2 reads SYDVKM. The CDR3 goes from the cysteine to the phenylalanine over 14 residues. Of all the DNA, just the CDR3 is kept, 42 bases in frame from base 1. V is pared back by 6 bases and J by 5 bases, with 13 bases lying between the germline termini. The sample belongs to a study of T cell responses to AZD1222 COVID-19 vaccine (dated by TCRdb to the early 2020s). For the study in its entirety: AZD1222 recipients given second doses at about 4 weeks or at about 12 weeks were pooled, since spike-specific TCR depth and breadth were not found to differ between the two schedules. A total of 230 to 250 trial participants underwent TCR sequencing, of whom around 200 received two doses of AZD1222 and some 25 received two doses of the MenACWY control vaccine. Trial participants were enrolled into age subgroups of 18-55, 56-69 and 70-plus years, which contained around 150, 29 and 61 TCR-sequenced participants, respectively. General conclusions and limits of the study: Because no day 14 peak-response samples were available, the repertoires could be characterized only after the peak T cell response. After two AZD1222 doses, spike-specific TCR breadth and depth were significantly higher than at day 0 and than in MenACWY recipients. Conclusions about previously exposed vaccinees were limited because only 5 or 6 AZD1222 recipients were SARS-CoV-2 seropositive at baseline. Reportedly, almost half of the unique spike-specific TCRs recognized epitopes lying outside the regions that are mutated in the B.1.351 and B.1.1.7 variants. Most participants were white British and females outnumbered males, and the authors suggested that clonal diversity may have been underestimated. The 56-69-year group was small, and its depth increase did not reach significance, likely because of low power. The vaccine-associated CD4 TCRs covered the entire spike protein, and the dominant responses fell in regions 160-218 and 743-854.

The CDR3 regions of human TCRbeta chains were analyzed by immunosequencing. On the authors' methods: Repertoire TCRs were checked for matches against a reference library of SARS-CoV-2-specific TCRs that had been generated using the MIRA antigen-specificity platform. Breadth meant the fraction of unique TCRs that were SARS-CoV-2-associated, whereas depth meant the fraction of total T cells that were SARS-CoV-2-associated. Using the MIRA data, each spike-specific TCR was mapped to the spike region that the TCR reacts to and placed in a CD4 or CD8 class. Log10-transformed breadth and depth values were compared by one-way ANOVA with Sidak's multiple comparisons tests. This is the immuneACCESS table as TCRdb keeps it, with only in-frame sequences that have V and J called. A part of the clones is gone; compared with another copy, unresolved V genes explain less than half, and the rest is unexplained. V, J and clone size are those of that table, while D and trimming were read from the DNA. For this sample there are about 91,000 clones; about 88% appear just once. Over 15% of the sample belongs to the ten largest clones.

The intended sense of this specimen's time point label: baseline before first vaccination. Vaccinee samples were obtained from the UK trials COV001 and COV002, which included a single-blind randomized controlled phase 2/3 trial of AZD1222 (ChAdOx1 nCoV-19) in healthy adults. For TCRbeta chain sequencing, PBMC samples from trial participants were taken at day 0 and at day 28 after the second dose. The sequence came from an adult in good health. The chain joins TRBV28 to TRBJ2-2; D gene: possibly TRBD1, on 5 matching bases. This sample comprised peripheral blood, obtained on day 0 of AZD1222 vaccination. The nucleotides read TGTGCCAGCAGCCAGGGCCCACAAACCGGGGAGCTGTTTTTT. It is translated as CASSQGPQTGELFF.